One sample yielded the 12 T cell receptor beta chains listed below, sequenced in a study of T cells after yellow fever vaccination (dated by TCRdb to the late 2010s). The method was 5' RACE. Instrument used: Illumina HiSeq 2500. TCRdb trimmed the raw reads at Q25, called clones with MiXCR and kept productive beta chains. Identical CDR3 protein sequences are pooled into one entry, listed with their most common genes and DNA. The sample has almost 600,000 distinct CDR3 sequences on record, less than 15% of them singletons. Jointly, the top ten make up about 14% of the sample. Explained via the paper, the treatment or condition label denotes: live attenuated yellow fever vaccine strain. The sequences come from PBMCs, collected on the day of the yellow fever booster vaccination. The receptors shown here come from a man aged 25 to 40 who received the YFV17D yellow fever vaccine.

The rearrangement joins TRBV15 to TRBJ2-2; no firm D call. Germline CDR1 reads LNHNV; CDR2 reads YYDKDF (reference sequence). The V end lost 3 bases, the J end lost 2 bases, and 4 bases lay between the germline ends. There are 13 residues in the CDR3. In DNA form, the CDR3 reads TGTGCCACCAGCAGGGCAAACACCGGGGAGCTGTTTTTT. This sequence encodes CATSRANTGELFF.

The chain has TRBV6-7 and TRBJ2-7; D possibly corresponds to TRBD1 (6 bases). TRBV6-7 is designated an ORF whose function remains uncertain. V lost 7 bases and J 4 bases, leaving 17 bases between the germline ends. This CDR3 is built from 14 residues. CDR3 protein: CASKSVGTPYEQYF. The CDR3 coding sequence is TGTGCCAGCAAGAGTGTCGGGACACCATACGAGCAGTACTTC.

CDR3 coding DNA: TGTGCCAGCAGCTTATTCCCTCCGACGGAGGCAATATATGGCTACACCTTC. This gives the protein CASSLFPPTEAIYGYTF. V gene TRBV7-8 combines with J gene TRBJ1-2, with D unclear. V shed 2 bases and J shed 5 bases, with 21 bases lying between them. The CDR3 totals 17 residues. Looked up from germline, CDR1 is SGHVS and CDR2 is FQNEAQ.

This clonotype showed up just a few times. J is TRBJ2-5 and V is TRBV6-2 or TRBV6-3; possible D gene TRBD2, 6 bases. The CDR3 loop spans 15 amino acids. Germline V gene sequence: CDR1 MNHEY, CDR2 SVGEGT. Trimming pared 6 bases from V and 8 bases from J, leaving 22 bases between. CDR3 region: CASRTDSRRGGTQYF. The DNA for the CDR3 is TGTGCCAGCAGAACAGATAGTCGGCGGGGTGGAACCCAGTACTTC.

In its sample, this clonotype was seen a few times. The chain combines TRBV12-3 or TRBV12-4 with TRBJ2-2; D call uncertain. This CDR3 spans 14 amino acids. The ends were cut back, 3 bases at V and 3 bases at J, with 8 bases in the middle. Written as DNA, the CDR3 is TGTGCCAGCAGTTTTAATCTGTACACCGGGGAGCTGTTTTTT. Its translation is CASSFNLYTGELFF.

This clonotype was counted between two and nine times. This rearrangement joins TRBV15 to TRBJ2-7; TRBD1 or TRBD2 may be the D gene (5 bases each). This CDR3 is 12 amino acids long. V gave up 1 base and J gave up 10 bases, with 11 bases separating them. Per germline, CDR1 LNHNV and CDR2 YYDKDF (reference sequence). DNA for the CDR3: TGTGCCACCAGCAGAGTGGGTAGGGACCAGTACTTC. Its translation: CATSRVGRDQYF.

The J gene is TRBJ1-5, the V gene TRBV20-1, with D perhaps TRBD1 (5 bases). The CDR3 is 17 residues long. Germline loops: CDR1 DFQATT, CDR2 SNEGSKA (reference sequence). Trimming removed 1 base at V and 1 base at J, with 17 bases between. The chain's CDR3 is CSARVGGSGFSNQPQHF. CDR3 DNA: TGCAGTGCTAGAGTCGGGGGGTCGGGGTTCAGCAATCAGCCCCAGCATTTT.

This clonotype was seen many times. The genes are TRBV5-1 and TRBJ2-3; tentative D call: TRBD2 (5 bases). Germline V CDR1 and CDR2: SGHRS, YFSETQ. Between the trimmed V and J ends, which lost 4 bases and 0 bases, there was a span of 12 bases. The CDR3 covers 15 residues. The CDR3 sequence: CASSLGRGSTDTQYF. The DNA of the CDR3 is TGCGCCAGCAGCCTTGGTCGGGGTAGCACAGATACGCAGTATTTT.

The chain joins TRBV5-1 to TRBJ2-1; 9 bases fit TRBD1. This CDR3 region has 18 residues. With V trimmed by 3 bases and J by 0 bases, 10 bases remained unmatched. The germline V gene has CDR1 SGHRS and CDR2 YFSETQ. CDR3 sequence (DNA): TGCGCCAGCAGCTGGGGACAGGGCGGGAGCGACTCCTACAATGAGCAGTTCTTC. It is translated as CASSWGQGGSDSYNEQFF.

This clonotype has ten or more counts. CDR3 residues: CASSFRVGADTQYF. The CDR3 DNA is TGTGCCAGCAGTTTCAGGGTCGGGGCAGATACGCAGTATTTT. The chain joins TRBV12-3 or TRBV12-4 to TRBJ2-3; D could derive from TRBD1 or TRBD2 (5 bases each). V lost 3 bases to trimming and J lost 4 bases, with 11 bases between them. This CDR3 has 14 residues.

The chain uses TRBV7-9 and TRBJ2-1; D is uncertain. Trimming took 3 bases from V and 5 from J, leaving 14 bases between them. Germline V gene sequence: CDR1 SEHNR, CDR2 FQNEAQ (reference sequence). This CDR3 has 15 amino acids. CDR3 sequence reads: CASSFVVVSNNEQFF. DNA for the CDR3: TGTGCCAGCAGCTTTGTAGTGGTGTCTAACAATGAGCAGTTCTTC.

This chain joins TRBV5-1 and TRBJ2-3; TRBD2 matches 7 bases. The CDR3 has 15 residues. V shed 1 base and J 4 bases; nucleotides not matched to a gene: 6. Germline-derived CDR1 and CDR2 are SGHRS and YFSETQ. The chain's CDR3 is CASSLTASGADTQYF. As DNA, the CDR3 is TGCGCCAGCAGCTTGACGGCTAGCGGAGCAGATACGCAGTATTTT.